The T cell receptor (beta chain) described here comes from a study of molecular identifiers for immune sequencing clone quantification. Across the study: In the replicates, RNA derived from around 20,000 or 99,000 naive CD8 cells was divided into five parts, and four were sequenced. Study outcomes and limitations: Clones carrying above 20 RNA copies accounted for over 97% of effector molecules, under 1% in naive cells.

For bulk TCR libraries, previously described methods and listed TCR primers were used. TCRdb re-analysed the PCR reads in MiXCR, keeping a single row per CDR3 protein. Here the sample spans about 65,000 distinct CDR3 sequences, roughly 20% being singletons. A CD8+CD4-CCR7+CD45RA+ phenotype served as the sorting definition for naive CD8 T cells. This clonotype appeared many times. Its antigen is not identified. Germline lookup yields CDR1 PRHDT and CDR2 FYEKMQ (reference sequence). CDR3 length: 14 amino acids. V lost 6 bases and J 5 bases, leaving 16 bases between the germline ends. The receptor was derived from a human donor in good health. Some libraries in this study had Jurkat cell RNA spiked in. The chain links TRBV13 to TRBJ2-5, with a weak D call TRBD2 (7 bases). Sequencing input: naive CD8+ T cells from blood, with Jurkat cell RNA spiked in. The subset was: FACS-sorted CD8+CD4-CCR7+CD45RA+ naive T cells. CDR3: CASRGGGARETQYF. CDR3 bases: TGTGCCAGCAGAGGGGGAGGGGCTCGGGAGACCCAGTACTTC.